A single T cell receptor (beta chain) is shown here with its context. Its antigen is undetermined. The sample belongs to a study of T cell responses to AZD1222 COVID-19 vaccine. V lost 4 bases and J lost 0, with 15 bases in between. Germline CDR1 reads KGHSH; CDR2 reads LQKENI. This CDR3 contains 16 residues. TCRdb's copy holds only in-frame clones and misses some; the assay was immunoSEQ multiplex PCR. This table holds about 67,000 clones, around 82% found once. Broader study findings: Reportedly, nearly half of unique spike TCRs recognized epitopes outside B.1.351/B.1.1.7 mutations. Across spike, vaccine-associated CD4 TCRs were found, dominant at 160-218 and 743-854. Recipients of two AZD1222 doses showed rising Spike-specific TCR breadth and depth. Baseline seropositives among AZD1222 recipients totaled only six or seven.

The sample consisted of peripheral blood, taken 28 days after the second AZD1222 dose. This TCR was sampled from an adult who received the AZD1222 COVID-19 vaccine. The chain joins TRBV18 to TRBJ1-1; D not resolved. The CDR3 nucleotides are TGTGCCAGCTCACGTGGGGTCGTGGTGATGAACACTGAAGCTTTCTTT. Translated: CASSRGVVVMNTEAFF. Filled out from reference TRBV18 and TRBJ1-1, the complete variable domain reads NAGVMQNPRHLVRRRGQEARLRCSPMKGHSHVYWYRQLPEEGLKFMVYLQKENIIDESGMPKERFSAEFPKEGPSILRIQQVVRGDSAAYFCASSRGVVVMNTEAFFGQGTRLTVV.